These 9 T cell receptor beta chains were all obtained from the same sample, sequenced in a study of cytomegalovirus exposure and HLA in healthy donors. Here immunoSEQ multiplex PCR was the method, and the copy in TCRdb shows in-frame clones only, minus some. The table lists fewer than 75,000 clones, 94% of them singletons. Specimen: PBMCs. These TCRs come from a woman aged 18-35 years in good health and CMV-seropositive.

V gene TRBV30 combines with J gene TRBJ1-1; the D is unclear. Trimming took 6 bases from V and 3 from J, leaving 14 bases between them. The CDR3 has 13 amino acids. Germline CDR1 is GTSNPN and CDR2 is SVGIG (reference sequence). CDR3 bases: TGTGCCTGCTATCCTCCGAGGGACACTGAAGCTTTCTTT. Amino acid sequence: CACYPPRDTEAFF.

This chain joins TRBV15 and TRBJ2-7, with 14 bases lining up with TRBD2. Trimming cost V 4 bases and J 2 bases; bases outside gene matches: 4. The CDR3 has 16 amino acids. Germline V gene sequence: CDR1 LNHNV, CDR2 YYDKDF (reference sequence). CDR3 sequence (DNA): TGTGCCACCAGCACCGGGACTAGCGGGGGACCCTACGAGCAGTACTTC. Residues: CATSTGTSGGPYEQYF.

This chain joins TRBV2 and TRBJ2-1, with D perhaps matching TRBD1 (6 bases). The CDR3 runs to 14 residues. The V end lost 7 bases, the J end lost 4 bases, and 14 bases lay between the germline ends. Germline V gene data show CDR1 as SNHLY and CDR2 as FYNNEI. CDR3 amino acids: CASMDRDKYNEQFF. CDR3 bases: TGTGCCAGCATGGATCGGGACAAATACAATGAGCAGTTCTTC.

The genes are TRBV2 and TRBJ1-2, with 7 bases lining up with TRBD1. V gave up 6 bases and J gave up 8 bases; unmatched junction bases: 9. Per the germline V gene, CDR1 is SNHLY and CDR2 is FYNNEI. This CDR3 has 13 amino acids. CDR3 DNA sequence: TGTGCCAGCAGCCTTGACAGGGTTGGAGGCTACACCTTC. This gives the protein CASSLDRVGGYTF.

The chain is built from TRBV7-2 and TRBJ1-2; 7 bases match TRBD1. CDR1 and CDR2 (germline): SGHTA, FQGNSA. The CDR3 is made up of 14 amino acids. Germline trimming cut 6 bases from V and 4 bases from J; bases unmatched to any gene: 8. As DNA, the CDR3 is TGTGCCAGCAGACTTTGGGACAGCGTCTATGGCTACACCTTC. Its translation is CASRLWDSVYGYTF.

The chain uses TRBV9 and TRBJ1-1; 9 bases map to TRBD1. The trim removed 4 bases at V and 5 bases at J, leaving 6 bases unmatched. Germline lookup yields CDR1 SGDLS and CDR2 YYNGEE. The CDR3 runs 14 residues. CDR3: CASSTTGGGTEAFF. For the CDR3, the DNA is TGTGCCAGCAGCACGACAGGGGGAGGAACTGAAGCTTTCTTT. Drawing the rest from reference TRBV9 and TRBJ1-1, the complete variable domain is DSGVTQTPKHLITATGQRVTLRCSPRSGDLSVYWYQQSLDQGLQFLIQYYNGEERAKGNILERFSAQQFPDLHSELNLSSLELGDSALYFCASSTTGGGTEAFFGQGTRLTVV.

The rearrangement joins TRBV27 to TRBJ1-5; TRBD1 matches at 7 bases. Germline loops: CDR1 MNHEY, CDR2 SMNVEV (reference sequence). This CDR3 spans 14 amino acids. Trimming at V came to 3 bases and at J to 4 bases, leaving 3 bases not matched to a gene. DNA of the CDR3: TGTGCCAGCAGTTTGGGGACAGTTAATCAGCCCCAGCATTTT. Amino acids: CASSLGTVNQPQHF.

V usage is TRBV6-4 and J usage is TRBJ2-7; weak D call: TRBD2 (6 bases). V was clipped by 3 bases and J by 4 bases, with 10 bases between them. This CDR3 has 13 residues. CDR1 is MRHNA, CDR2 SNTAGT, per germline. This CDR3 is CASSEVGGYEQYF. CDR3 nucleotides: TGTGCCAGCAGTGAAGTTGGGGGGTACGAGCAGTACTTC.

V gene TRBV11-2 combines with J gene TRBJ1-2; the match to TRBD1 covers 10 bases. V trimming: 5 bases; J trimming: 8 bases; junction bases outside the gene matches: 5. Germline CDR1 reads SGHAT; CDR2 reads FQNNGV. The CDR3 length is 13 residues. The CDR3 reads CASSKTGGEGYTF. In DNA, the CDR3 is TGTGCCAGCAGCAAGACAGGGGGCGAAGGCTACACCTTC.